Listed here are 7 T cell receptor beta chains from one sample, sequenced in a study of response to subunit inactivated influenza vaccine. Using its own MiXCR run on the RT-PCR reads, TCRdb lists one record per CDR3 protein. The data hold almost 600,000 distinct CDR3 sequences, with less than 15% observed a single time. The sample consisted of PBMCs from blood, taken about 13 days after vaccination. All receptors come from a man aged 50 to 60 who received an inactivated influenza vaccine.

The chain combines TRBV5-1 with TRBJ2-5; 7 nucleotides agree with TRBD2. V shed 0 bases, J shed 5 bases, and the junction held 7 bases outside the gene matches. The CDR3 sequence is 15 residues long. CDR1 and CDR2 (germline): SGHRS, YFSETQ. The CDR3 DNA reads as TGCGCCAGCAGCTTGGCGCGCGGGAGTGGCGAGACCCAGTACTTC. It codes for CASSLARGSGETQYF.

This chain joins TRBV7-9 and TRBJ2-1; 8 positions agree with TRBD1. Trimming removed 5 bases from V and 5 bases from J; junction bases left unmatched: 8. This CDR3 contains 15 residues. Germline CDR1 SEHNR, CDR2 FQNEAQ (reference sequence). CDR3 loop: CASSLALGQDNEQFF. CDR3 DNA sequence: TGTGCCAGCAGCCTGGCATTGGGACAGGACAATGAGCAGTTCTTC.

A few counts support this clonotype. V gene TRBV20-1 combines with J gene TRBJ1-1, with D possibly being TRBD1 (6 bases). The CDR3 loop spans 13 amino acids. V shed 6 bases and J shed 1 base, with 12 bases lying between them. The germline CDR1 and CDR2 sequences are DFQATT and SNEGSKA (reference sequence). In DNA, the CDR3 is TGCAGTGCGCACAGGGCGGGGAACACTGAAGCTTTCTTT. Translating it yields CSAHRAGNTEAFF.

This clonotype has more than one count but fewer than ten. The V call is TRBV11-2, the J call TRBJ2-3; TRBD2 is a possible D gene (5 bases). V was trimmed by 4 bases and J by 0 bases, leaving 11 bases between them. Per germline, CDR1 SGHAT and CDR2 FQNNGV. There are 15 residues in the CDR3. CDR3 protein: CASSSKRSSTDTQYF. CDR3 bases: TGTGCCAGCAGCTCAAAGCGGTCTAGCACAGATACGCAGTATTTT.

This clonotype was seen a handful of times. V usage is TRBV12-3 or TRBV12-4 and J usage is TRBJ2-7, with unresolved D. Trimming pared 1 base from V and 6 bases from J, leaving 13 bases between. The CDR3 contains 14 residues. CDR3 sequence: CASSLGQAWGEQYF. The DNA of the CDR3 is TGTGCCAGCAGTTTAGGGCAGGCCTGGGGCGAGCAGTACTTC.

Comment on this clonotype: One junction end does not reproduce the germline sequence, and a read error may be involved. This chain connects TRBV6-2 or TRBV6-3 to TRBJ2-4; D remains unclear. The CDR3 contains 14 residues. Germline CDR1 reads MNHEY; CDR2 reads SVGEGT. The DNA for the CDR3 is TGTGCCAGCAGCGCCCTAGTATCCAAAAACCTTCAGTACTTC. Its protein is CASSALVSKNLQYF.

This clonotype occurred many times. CDR3 region: CSASGRGLTSNEKLFF. CDR3 bases: TGCAGTGCTAGCGGCCGGGGGCTGACCTCTAATGAAAAACTGTTTTTT. The rearrangement links TRBV20-1 to TRBJ1-4; TRBD1 is a possible D gene (6 bases). Germline CDR1 is DFQATT and CDR2 is SNEGSKA (reference sequence). Trimming pared 3 bases from V and 3 bases from J, leaving 17 bases between. This CDR3 contains 16 residues.